This is a list of T cell receptor beta chains from one sample in a study of siplizumab effects on memory and regulatory T cells. Libraries were prepared by immunoSEQ multiplex PCR; TCRdb keeps only in-frame clonotypes and omits some of them. The sample gives 85,000 to 90,000 clones, over 80% of which show up once; about 15% is in the top ten. Sample: CD4+ T cells sorted from blood. Receptors were obtained from a human donor in good health. The CDR3 runs from the conserved cysteine through the conserved F or W. The D gene is left open where the match is weak. Clone size is stated in some rows and not others, as once, few, many or a class when expanded.

abundance: -
v_gene: TRBV7-2
j_gene: TRBJ2-7
d_gene: TRBD2
len: 15
CDR3nt: TGTGCCAGCAGCTTAGGACTAGCGGGAGCGGACGAGCAGTACTTC
CDR3aa: CASSLGLAGADEQYF

abundance: once
v_gene: TRBV5-1
j_gene: TRBJ2-1
d_gene: TRBD2
len: 15
CDR3nt: TGCGCCAGCAGCACGGGACTAGCGGGTTACAATGAGCAGTTCTTC
CDR3aa: CASSTGLAGYNEQFF

abundance: -
v_gene: TRBV18
j_gene: TRBJ1-3
d_gene: TRBD1
len: 16
CDR3nt: TGTGCCAGCTCACCAGGACAGGGGGCGAATGGAAACACCATATATTTT
CDR3aa: CASSPGQGANGNTIYF

abundance: -
v_gene: TRBV6-1
j_gene: TRBJ2-1
d_gene: TRBD2
len: 18
CDR3nt: TGTGCCAGCAGTCAAGGACGTAGGACTAGCACAAGGAGCGATGAGCAGTTCTTC
CDR3aa: CASSQGRRTSTRSDEQFF

abundance: once
v_gene: TRBV11-2
j_gene: TRBJ2-7
d_gene: -
len: 14
CDR3nt: TGTGCCAGCAGTTCAACAGGGAGTCCCTACGAGCAGTACTTC
CDR3aa: CASSSTGSPYEQYF

abundance: -
v_gene: TRBV7-2
j_gene: TRBJ1-5
d_gene: -
len: 13
CDR3nt: TGTGCCAGCAGCTTTCTGACAAACCAGCCCCAGCATTTT
CDR3aa: CASSFLTNQPQHF

abundance: once
v_gene: TRBV9
j_gene: TRBJ2-5
d_gene: TRBD2
len: 13
CDR3nt: TGTGCCAGCAGCGTTACTAGCGAACAGACCCAGTACTTC
CDR3aa: CASSVTSEQTQYF

abundance: -
v_gene: TRBV28
j_gene: TRBJ2-7
d_gene: -
len: 11
CDR3nt: TGTGCCAGCAGTTTACGGGACAACCCATACTTC
CDR3aa: CASSLRDNPYF

abundance: -
v_gene: TRBV4-1
j_gene: TRBJ1-4
d_gene: -
len: 13
CDR3nt: TGCGCCAGCAGCCGATCAACTAATGAAAAACTGTTTTTT
CDR3aa: CASSRSTNEKLFF

abundance: -
v_gene: TRBV19
j_gene: TRBJ1-1
d_gene: -
len: 15
CDR3nt: TGTGCCAGTAGTGCAGCCAGGGTGGAGAACACTGAAGCTTTCTTT
CDR3aa: CASSAARVENTEAFF

abundance: -
v_gene: TRBV19
j_gene: TRBJ2-3
d_gene: TRBD2
len: 14
CDR3nt: TGTGCCAGTAGAAGGGGAGGGGGCACAGATACGCAGTATTTT
CDR3aa: CASRRGGGTDTQYF

abundance: -
v_gene: TRBV7-6
j_gene: TRBJ2-2
d_gene: -
len: 16
CDR3nt: TGTGCCAGCAGCTTTTCTTCCACACCAAACACCGGGGAGCTGTTTTTT
CDR3aa: CASSFSSTPNTGELFF

abundance: -
v_gene: TRBV7-2
j_gene: TRBJ2-5
d_gene: -
len: 14
CDR3nt: TGTGCCAGCAGCTTAGCCGGGCAGGGAGAGACCCAGTACTTC
CDR3aa: CASSLAGQGETQYF

abundance: -
v_gene: TRBV5-4
j_gene: TRBJ1-3
d_gene: TRBD1
len: 13
CDR3nt: TGTGCCAGCGGACAGGGGACTGGAAACACCATATATTTT
CDR3aa: CASGQGTGNTIYF

abundance: -
v_gene: TRBV9
j_gene: TRBJ1-5
d_gene: -
len: 15
CDR3nt: TGTGCCAGCCGAACTCACAGATGGCGCAATCAGCCCCAGCATTTT
CDR3aa: CASRTHRWRNQPQHF

abundance: -
v_gene: TRBV5-1
j_gene: TRBJ2-3
d_gene: TRBD1
len: 17
CDR3nt: TGCGCCAGCAGCTCAGTCACAGGGGGCAGGGAAAAAGATACGCAGTATTTT
CDR3aa: CASSSVTGGREKDTQYF

abundance: -
v_gene: TRBV5-5
j_gene: TRBJ1-5
d_gene: -
len: 14
CDR3nt: TGTGCCAGCAGCTTGGCGGTGGTCAATCAGCCCCAGCATTTT
CDR3aa: CASSLAVVNQPQHF

abundance: -
v_gene: TRBV5-1
j_gene: TRBJ1-1
d_gene: -
len: 15
CDR3nt: TGCGCCAGCAGCGGAATTTCGGACCTGAACACTGAAGCTTTCTTT
CDR3aa: CASSGISDLNTEAFF

abundance: -
v_gene: TRBV9
j_gene: TRBJ2-7
d_gene: -
len: 14
CDR3nt: TGTGCCAGCAGCAAACGGGACATCTCCTACGAGCAGTACTTC
CDR3aa: CASSKRDISYEQYF

abundance: -
v_gene: TRBV6-5
j_gene: TRBJ1-1
d_gene: -
len: 15
CDR3nt: TGTGCCAGCAGTTGGGGGGCCCTGGGGAACACTGAAGCTTTCTTT
CDR3aa: CASSWGALGNTEAFF

abundance: -
v_gene: TRBV19
j_gene: TRBJ2-2
d_gene: -
len: 13
CDR3nt: TGTGCCAGTAGTATAGGTGGGTCCAGGGAGCTGTTTTTT
CDR3aa: CASSIGGSRELFF

abundance: few
v_gene: TRBV18
j_gene: TRBJ1-1
d_gene: -
len: 16
CDR3nt: TGTGCCAGCTCACCACTTCGGAACTCTGCTGGAACTGAAGCTTTCTTT
CDR3aa: CASSPLRNSAGTEAFF

abundance: -
v_gene: TRBV10-3
j_gene: TRBJ1-1
d_gene: -
len: 15
CDR3nt: TGTGCCATCAGAGCCGGGACGGTCGAGAACACTGAAGCTTTCTTT
CDR3aa: CAIRAGTVENTEAFF

abundance: -
v_gene: TRBV5-1
j_gene: TRBJ2-5
d_gene: -
len: 14
CDR3nt: TGCGCCAGCAGCCCCGGGGGATTGGTAGAGACCCAGTACTTC
CDR3aa: CASSPGGLVETQYF

abundance: -
v_gene: TRBV6-5
j_gene: TRBJ2-2
d_gene: -
len: 11
CDR3nt: TGTGCCAGCAGTTACGGTGGGGAGCTGTTTTTT
CDR3aa: CASSYGGELFF

abundance: once
v_gene: TRBV6-1
j_gene: TRBJ2-2
d_gene: -
len: 14
CDR3nt: TGTGCCAGCAGGCCCGTTCGCTACACCGGGGAGCTGTTTTTT
CDR3aa: CASRPVRYTGELFF

abundance: -
v_gene: TRBV7-2
j_gene: TRBJ2-7
d_gene: -
len: 14
CDR3nt: TGTGCCAGCAGCTCCGGGACAGCCCGGGGGGAGCAGTACTTC
CDR3aa: CASSSGTARGEQYF

abundance: -
v_gene: TRBV10-2
j_gene: TRBJ2-2
d_gene: TRBD2
len: 16
CDR3nt: TGCGCCAGCACCGCGGGAGGGCCAAGTGGGTCCGGGGAGCTGTTTTTT
CDR3aa: CASTAGGPSGSGELFF

abundance: -
v_gene: TRBV7-6
j_gene: TRBJ1-4
d_gene: -
len: 12
CDR3nt: TGTGCCAGCAGCTCGGGGGAGGGTAAACTGTTTTTT
CDR3aa: CASSSGEGKLFF

abundance: many
v_gene: TRBV2
j_gene: TRBJ1-2
d_gene: -
len: 13
CDR3nt: TGTGCCAGGAGAGTCGGACAGCTAGGTAGCTACACCTTC
CDR3aa: CARRVGQLGSYTF

abundance: -
v_gene: TRBV7-8
j_gene: TRBJ2-5
d_gene: TRBD2
len: 18
CDR3nt: TGTGCCAGCAGGCGACCCCGTGGGACGGGAGGGGGGCAAGAGACCCAGTACTTC
CDR3aa: CASRRPRGTGGGQETQYF

abundance: -
v_gene: TRBV2
j_gene: TRBJ1-2
d_gene: -
len: 12
CDR3nt: TGTGCCAGCAGTGAATCCAGCTATGGCTACACCTTC
CDR3aa: CASSESSYGYTF

abundance: -
v_gene: TRBV18
j_gene: TRBJ2-3
d_gene: -
len: 14
CDR3nt: TGTGCCAGCTCACCAAGTTCTAGCACAGATACGCAGTATTTT
CDR3aa: CASSPSSSTDTQYF

abundance: few
v_gene: TRBV20-1
j_gene: TRBJ1-2
d_gene: -
len: 11
CDR3nt: TGCAGTGCGCCGACCGTGGAGGGCTACACCTTC
CDR3aa: CSAPTVEGYTF